This section outlines one T cell receptor (beta chain) sequence together with its context. As yet, its antigen is unknown. Triplicate sorts of 300,000 cells per CD8+ subset. Those CD8+ T cells considered naive were CD45RO-CCR7+CD27+CD95-. CDR3 length: 15 residues. Researchers prepared the TRB cDNA libraries using 5' RACE with UMI labels. TCRdb re-called the 5' RACE reads and gives one entry per CDR3 protein, without DNA. This sample's clone table lists 95,000 to 100,000 distinct CDR3 sequences. These data come from a study of CXCR3-negative and CXCR3-positive naive CD8 T cells. Study results and caveats: Comparison of naive CXCR3-negative and CXCR3-positive cells revealed similar TRBV-TRBJ usage, while memory cells differed. Memory CD8+ cells showed much lower diversity, while both naive subsets were comparably high. When CXCR3-positive naive cells were set against CXCR3-negative naive cells, the former had more hydrophobic TRB CDR3s.

The sample was naive CXCR3+ CD8+ T cells from blood. The subset: CD45RO-CCR7+CD27+CD95- naive CD8+ T cells expressing CXCR3 (TNR3+). This TCR was sampled from a human donor in good health. Some clones in this sample may be carry-over from other donors' samples. The J gene is TRBJ2-1, the V gene TRBV12-3 or TRBV12-4; TCRdb returns TRBD2, unconfirmable since there is no DNA. The CDR3 sequence is CASSPTSGVYNEQFF.